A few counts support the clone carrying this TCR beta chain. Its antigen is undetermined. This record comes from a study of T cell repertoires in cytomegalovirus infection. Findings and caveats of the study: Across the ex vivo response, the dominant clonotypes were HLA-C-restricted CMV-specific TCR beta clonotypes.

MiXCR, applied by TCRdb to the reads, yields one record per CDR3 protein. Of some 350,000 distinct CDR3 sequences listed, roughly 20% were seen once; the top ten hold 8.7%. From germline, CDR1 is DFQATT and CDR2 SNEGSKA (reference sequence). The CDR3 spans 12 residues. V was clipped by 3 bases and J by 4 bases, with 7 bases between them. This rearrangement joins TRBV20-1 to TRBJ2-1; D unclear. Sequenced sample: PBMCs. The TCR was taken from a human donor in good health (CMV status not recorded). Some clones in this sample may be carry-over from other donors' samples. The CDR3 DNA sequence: TGCAGTGCTAGTGGGGATTACAATGAGCAGTTCTTC. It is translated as CSASGDYNEQFF.